This T cell receptor beta chain comes out of a study of response to subunit inactivated influenza vaccine. This clonotype was counted only a few times. Its antigen remains unidentified. The study's findings and limits: The authors put forward the suggestion that each seasonal influenza vaccination may bring in only a limited number of new T cells.

TCRdb re-analysed the RT-PCR reads in MiXCR, keeping a single row per CDR3 protein. This table has about 700,000 distinct CDR3 sequences, roughly 14% appearing once. Germline-derived CDR1 and CDR2 are SEHNR and FQNEAQ (reference sequence). The CDR3 sequence is 15 residues long. Deletions cut 1 base from V and 6 bases from J, with 15 bases between. The sequencing used PBMCs from blood, collected about 11 days after vaccination. The TCR originated in a man aged 45-60 years who received an inactivated influenza vaccine. The V gene is TRBV7-9, the J gene TRBJ2-5; D possibly corresponds to TRBD1 (6 bases). The CDR3 nucleotides read TGTGCCAGCAGCTTAGGGGCTCAGGGGATAAAGACCCAGTACTTC. Amino acid sequence: CASSLGAQGIKTQYF.